The 7 T cell receptor beta chains in this list originate from one sample, sequenced in a study of blood T cell repertoires in COVID-19 (dated by TCRdb to about 2020). Library method: the immunoSEQ multiplex PCR assay. The immuneACCESS repertoire file appears here via TCRdb, limited to in-frame rearrangements. These files lack a portion of the clones; in checked studies, under half of the deficit traces to unresolved V genes, and the cause of the others is not known. The sample yields some 220,000 clones; approximately 80% were counted once. The ten largest make up 10% to 15% of the sample. Sequencing input: peripheral blood. These receptors originate from a human donor in a cohort sampled during active COVID-19.

The gene calls are TRBV28 and TRBJ1-2; 7 bases align to TRBD1. The CDR3 spans 14 residues. With 5 bases clipped from V and 4 bases from J, the junction kept 7 bases outside the gene matches. The germline V gene encodes CDR1 MDHEN and CDR2 SYDVKM. The CDR3 DNA follows: TGTGCCAGCAGTCTCCCCGGGACAGCCTATGGCTACACCTTC. Its translation: CASSLPGTAYGYTF.

This clone was seen just once. The genes are TRBV7-9 and TRBJ2-3; D may be TRBD1 (5 bases). CDR3 length: 13 amino acids. Germline V CDR1 and CDR2: SEHNR, FQNEAQ (reference sequence). Trimming left V 5 bases short and J 4 bases short, with 10 bases between. In DNA form, the CDR3 reads TGTGCCAGCAGCGCCAGGGTACCAGATACGCAGTATTTT. Encoded protein: CASSARVPDTQYF.

The chain couples TRBV4-3 to TRBJ1-2; 9 bases are shared with TRBD1. Germline V gene data show CDR1 as LGHNA and CDR2 as YSLEER. V gave up 4 bases and J gave up 4 bases; unmatched junction bases: 13. CDR3 length: 17 residues. CDR3 nucleotide sequence: TGCGCCAGCAGCCTCGCTGAGTCGGACAGGGGACTCTATGGCTACACCTTC. As protein: CASSLAESDRGLYGYTF.

J is TRBJ2-3 and V is TRBV7-9, with D maybe TRBD2 (7 bases). Between the trimmed V and J ends, which lost 5 bases and 4 bases, there was a span of 13 bases. CDR1 is SEHNR and CDR2 is FQNEAQ in the germline V gene (reference sequence). The CDR3 runs to 14 residues. The CDR3 sequence: CASSRQGGADTQYF. The CDR3 nucleotides are TGTGCCAGCAGCCGCCAAGGGGGGGCAGATACGCAGTATTTT.

The chain carries TRBV10-3 and TRBJ1-2; D possibly corresponds to TRBD1 (6 bases). Between the trimmed V and J ends, which lost 2 bases and 6 bases, there was a span of 16 bases. The CDR3 is made up of 15 amino acids. Germline lookup yields CDR1 ENHRY and CDR2 SYGVKD. The CDR3 spells CAISELGGAGDGYTF. The CDR3 bases are TGTGCCATCAGTGAGCTCGGGGGGGCAGGGGATGGCTACACCTTC.

This clone was recorded many times. The chain combines TRBV10-3 with TRBJ2-1; 8 bases line up with TRBD2. Trimming at V came to 8 bases and at J to 6 bases, leaving 12 bases not matched to a gene. Germline-derived CDR1 and CDR2 are ENHRY and SYGVKD. The CDR3 consists of 15 residues. CDR3 region: CAIGTGRAFGNEQFF. The CDR3 coding sequence is TGTGCCATCGGTACCGGGAGGGCATTCGGCAATGAGCAGTTCTTC.

The chain joins TRBV28 to TRBJ2-1; 8 nucleotides line up with TRBD2. The junction had 9 bases not matched to a gene; V was cut back by 1 base and J by 7 bases. From germline, CDR1 is MDHEN and CDR2 SYDVKM. CDR3 length: 16 residues. CDR3 loop: CASSLSSGRGRNEQFF. CDR3 nucleotide sequence: TGTGCCAGCAGTTTATCCAGCGGGAGAGGGAGGAATGAGCAGTTCTTC.